The 22 T cell receptor beta chains below come from one sample, sequenced in a study of cytomegalovirus exposure and HLA in healthy donors. Libraries were prepared by immunoSEQ multiplex PCR; TCRdb keeps only in-frame clonotypes and omits some of them. The sample has some 98,000 clones, less than 90% seen once. Sequencing used PBMCs. Receptors originate from a man aged 18 to 30 in good health and CMV-seropositive.

V and J are TRBV14 and TRBJ2-1; 13 nucleotides align to TRBD2. The trim removed 2 bases at V and 8 bases at J, leaving 15 bases unmatched. CDR3 length equals 19 residues. Looked up from germline, CDR1 is SGHDN and CDR2 is FVKESK. The CDR3 DNA reads as TGTGCCAGCAGCCAATTCTTACTAGCGGGAGGGACCACTACGGATGAGCAGTTCTTC. Translation: CASSQFLLAGGTTTDEQFF.

The chain combines TRBV5-1 with TRBJ2-1; tentative D call: TRBD1 (6 bases). Per germline, CDR1 SGHRS and CDR2 YFSETQ. This CDR3 has 15 amino acids. Trimming took 4 bases from V and 4 from J, leaving 15 bases between them. The CDR3 loop is CASSPSGAGYNEQFF. DNA for the CDR3: TGCGCCAGCAGCCCTTCAGGGGCTGGGTACAATGAGCAGTTCTTC.

The chain employs TRBV7-2 and TRBJ2-7; a possible D gene is TRBD1 (6 bases). The V and J ends lost 2 bases and 2 bases respectively, with 13 bases between them. The CDR3 consists of 15 residues. The germline V gene has CDR1 SGHTA and CDR2 FQGNSA. CDR3: CASSLTTGQTYEQYF. CDR3 DNA: TGTGCCAGCAGCTTAACAACGGGACAAACCTACGAGCAGTACTTC. The entire variable domain, with the rest obtained from reference TRBV7-2 and TRBJ2-7, is as follows: GAGVSQSPSNKVTEKGKDVELRCDPISGHTALYWYRQSLGQGLEFLIYFQGNSAPDKSGLPSDRFSAERTGGSVSTLTIQRTQQEDSAVYLCASSLTTGQTYEQYFGPGTRLTVT.

The rearrangement uses TRBV7-2 and TRBJ1-1, with D perhaps TRBD1 (5 bases). CDR1 is SGHTA and CDR2 is FQGNSA in the germline V gene. The CDR3 has 15 amino acids. Trimming stripped 5 bases from V and 5 bases from J, with 18 bases between. CDR3 bases: TGTGCCAGCAGCCCCTCTTATGGGGGGTTAACTGAAGCTTTCTTT. Its protein is CASSPSYGGLTEAFF.

DNA for the CDR3: TGTGCCAGTAGTACGGACAGGGCGGGCCAGCCCCAGCATTTT. Translation: CASSTDRAGQPQHF. The chain carries TRBV19 and TRBJ1-5; 8 nucleotides align to TRBD1. The germline CDR1 and CDR2 sequences are LNHDA and SQIVND (reference sequence). There are 14 residues in the CDR3. V lost 4 bases, J lost 7 bases, and 6 bases stayed unmatched. The whole variable domain, filled in from reference TRBV19 and TRBJ1-5, reads DGGITQSPKYLFRKEGQNVTLSCEQNLNHDAMYWYRQDPGQGLRLIYYSQIVNDFQKGDIAEGYSVSREKKESFPLTVTSAQKNPTAFYLCASSTDRAGQPQHFGDGTRLSIL.

The V call is TRBV27, the J call TRBJ2-1; possible D gene TRBD1, 6 bases. The V and J ends lost 5 bases and 3 bases respectively, with 11 bases between them. CDR3 length: 14 residues. Germline V gives CDR1 MNHEY, CDR2 SMNVEV (reference sequence). CDR3: CASSDGTNYNEQFF. CDR3 DNA sequence: TGTGCCAGCAGTGACGGGACAAACTACAATGAGCAGTTCTTC.

In its sample, this clone was seen a few times. V and J are TRBV6-6 and TRBJ2-7, with 10 nucleotides matching TRBD2. V dropped 0 bases and J dropped 6; count of bases not matched to a gene: 2. This CDR3 spans 14 amino acids. Germline V gives CDR1 MNHNY, CDR2 SVGAGI (reference sequence). In DNA, the CDR3 is TGTGCCAGCAGTTACTCGCTAGCGGGGGTCGAGCAGTACTTC. Protein product: CASSYSLAGVEQYF.

The J gene is TRBJ1-4, the V gene TRBV7-9; unclear D gene. Germline V gene sequence: CDR1 SEHNR, CDR2 FQNEAQ (reference sequence). V gave up 4 bases and J gave up 11 bases, with 11 bases separating them. There are 12 residues in the CDR3. CDR3 loop: CASSYRVGKLFF. The CDR3 DNA is TGTGCCAGCAGCTATCGTGTCGGGAAACTGTTTTTT.

V usage is TRBV7-2 and J usage is TRBJ2-7, with D possibly matching TRBD1 (5 bases). Germline V gene data show CDR1 as SGHTA and CDR2 as FQGNSA. The CDR3 has 13 amino acids. Trimming removed 1 base at V and 4 bases at J, with 8 bases between. CDR3 region: CASSLDRQYEQYF. The CDR3 region has the DNA TGTGCCAGCAGCTTAGACAGGCAATACGAGCAGTACTTC. The full variable domain, in which reference TRBV7-2 and TRBJ2-7 provide the parts outside the CDR3, is GAGVSQSPSNKVTEKGKDVELRCDPISGHTALYWYRQSLGQGLEFLIYFQGNSAPDKSGLPSDRFSAERTGGSVSTLTIQRTQQEDSAVYLCASSLDRQYEQYFGPGTRLTVT.

This clone was picked up one time. V and J are TRBV13 and TRBJ2-3, with TRBD2 identical over 11 bases. This CDR3 comprises 18 residues. CDR1 and CDR2 from the germline V gene are PRHDT and FYEKMQ (reference sequence). The V gene end was trimmed by 3 bases and the J gene end by 3 bases; junction bases not matched to a gene: 11. CDR3 loop: CASSFDLYSGGATDTQYF. CDR3 bases: TGTGCCAGCAGCTTTGACCTATATAGCGGGGGGGCGACAGATACGCAGTATTTT.

This clone was observed once. The chain couples TRBV15 to TRBJ1-2; 8 nucleotides agree with TRBD1. Germline-derived CDR1 and CDR2 are LNHNV and YYDKDF (reference sequence). The CDR3 length is 15 residues. The V and J ends lost 3 bases and 6 bases, in that order; junction bases with no gene match: 9. CDR3 in amino acids: CATSSARTGINGYTF. The CDR3 DNA reads TGTGCCACCAGCAGCGCCCGGACAGGGATAAATGGCTACACCTTC. Filled out from reference TRBV15 and TRBJ1-2, the complete variable domain reads DAMVIQNPRYQVTQFGKPVTLSCSQTLNHNVMYWYQQKSSQAPKLLFHYYDKDFNNEADTPDNFQSRRPNTSFCFLDIRSPGLGDTAMYLCATSSARTGINGYTFGSGTRLTVV.

V is TRBV18 and J is TRBJ2-5; TRBD2 is a possible D gene (5 bases). This CDR3 has 13 residues. The V gene lost 7 bases and the J gene lost 2 bases, with 11 bases spanning the gap. Germline V lookup: CDR1 KGHSH, CDR2 LQKENI. This CDR3 reads CASLGLLQETQYF. In DNA form, the CDR3 reads TGTGCCAGCTTAGGACTTCTACAAGAGACCCAGTACTTC.

The chain couples TRBV19 to TRBJ2-3; 8 bases line up with TRBD2. Germline CDR1 reads LNHDA; CDR2 reads SQIVND (reference sequence). The CDR3 totals 12 residues. The V and J ends lost 9 bases and 1 base, in that order; junction bases with no gene match: 0. CDR3 in amino acids: CARTSGTDTQYF. The DNA for the CDR3 is TGTGCCAGGACTAGCGGCACAGATACGCAGTATTTT. Using reference TRBV19 and TRBJ2-3 for the parts outside the CDR3, the full variable domain is DGGITQSPKYLFRKEGQNVTLSCEQNLNHDAMYWYRQDPGQGLRLIYYSQIVNDFQKGDIAEGYSVSREKKESFPLTVTSAQKNPTAFYLCARTSGTDTQYFGPGTRLTVL.

The chain joins TRBV2 to TRBJ2-7, with TRBD2 matching over 12 bases. V shed 5 bases and J 2 bases; nucleotides not matched to a gene: 4. CDR3 length: 15 amino acids. Germline V gene lookup returns CDR1 SNHLY and CDR2 FYNNEI. The DNA for the CDR3 is TGTGCCAGCAGTAGGACTAGCGGGAACCCCTACGAGCAGTACTTC. It codes for CASSRTSGNPYEQYF.

This sequence joins TRBV7-2 and TRBJ2-2, with 8 bases aligning to TRBD2. V lost 1 base and J lost 6; bases outside the gene matches: 10. This CDR3 has 17 amino acids. CDR1 is SGHTA and CDR2 is FQGNSA in the germline V gene. In DNA form, the CDR3 reads TGTGCCAGCAGCTTAGACGAGAGCGGGAGTGGAGCCGGGGAGCTGTTTTTT. It yields the protein CASSLDESGSGAGELFF.

This chain connects TRBV25-1 to TRBJ2-7, with D tentatively TRBD1 (5 bases). Germline CDR1 and CDR2: MGHDK and SYGVNS. The CDR3 is 14 residues long. Trimming stripped 4 bases from V and 2 bases from J, with 12 bases between. CDR3 sequence: CASSVQGFPYEQYF. CDR3 bases: TGTGCCAGCAGTGTTCAGGGTTTCCCCTACGAGCAGTACTTC.

J is TRBJ2-7 and V is TRBV29-1, with 8 bases matching TRBD1. The length of the CDR3 is 12 residues. V dropped 4 bases and J dropped 4; count of bases not matched to a gene: 3. Per germline, CDR1 SQVTM and CDR2 ANQGSEA. CDR3: CSVGRTGYEQYF. CDR3 nucleotide sequence: TGCAGCGTTGGAAGGACAGGGTACGAGCAGTACTTC.

The rearrangement links TRBV11-3 to TRBJ2-7, with 8 nucleotides matching TRBD2. CDR1 SGHNT and CDR2 YENEEA come from the germline V gene. The CDR3 has 16 residues. J lost 4 bases, V lost 1 base, and 9 bases had no gene match. CDR3 protein: CASSLVGGGAGYEQYF. The CDR3 bases are TGTGCCAGCAGCTTAGTCGGGGGGGGCGCCGGGTACGAGCAGTACTTC.

The chain employs TRBV7-2 and TRBJ2-3; perhaps TRBD1 as D (5 bases). This CDR3 spans 15 amino acids. Trimming removed 1 base at V and 5 bases at J, with 13 bases between. Germline values: CDR1 SGHTA, CDR2 FQGNSA. CDR3 nucleotide sequence: TGTGCCAGCAGCTTAGATGGGGCATCGGGAGATACGCAGTATTTT. This gives the protein CASSLDGASGDTQYF.

The chain couples TRBV6-1 to TRBJ1-1; TRBD1 matches 8 bases. CDR3 size: 13 residues. Germline V gene sequence: CDR1 MNHNS, CDR2 SASEGT. Trimming cost V 4 bases and J 11 bases; bases outside gene matches: 9. CDR3 nucleotides: TGTGCCAGCAGTGTAGAGGTGACAGGGGTGGCTTTCTTT. Translating it yields CASSVEVTGVAFF.

The CDR3, as DNA: TGTGCCAGCAGCGTACAGGGGAACACTGAAGCTTTCTTT. The encoded protein is CASSVQGNTEAFF. The chain links TRBV9 to TRBJ1-1, with a possible D match to TRBD1 (5 bases). Germline values: CDR1 SGDLS, CDR2 YYNGEE. V gave up 1 base and J gave up 1 base, with 5 bases separating them. The CDR3 totals 13 residues.

J is TRBJ2-7 and V is TRBV11-1, with 7 bases aligning to TRBD2. V shed 4 bases and J 4 bases; nucleotides not matched to a gene: 4. The CDR3 covers 13 residues. Germline V CDR1 and CDR2: SGHAT, FQDESV (reference sequence). In nucleotides, the CDR3 is TGTGCCAGCAGCTGGGGGAGGGAGTACGAGCAGTACTTC. Amino acids: CASSWGREYEQYF.